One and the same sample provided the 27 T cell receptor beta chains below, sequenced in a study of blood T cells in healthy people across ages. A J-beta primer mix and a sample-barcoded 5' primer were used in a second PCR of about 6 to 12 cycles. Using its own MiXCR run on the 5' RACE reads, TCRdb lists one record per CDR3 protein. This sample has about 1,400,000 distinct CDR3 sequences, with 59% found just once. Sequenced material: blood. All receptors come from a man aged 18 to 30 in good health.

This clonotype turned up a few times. The CDR3 nucleotides are TGCAGCGTTGAAGGGCGGGCGGTGTATGAGCAGTTCTTC. Its translation: CSVEGRAVYEQFF. The chain uses TRBV29-1 and TRBJ2-1, with D maybe TRBD2 (5 bases). With 1 base removed from V and 8 bases from J, the gap between germline ends came to 12 bases. CDR3 length equals 13 residues. Germline V CDR1 and CDR2: SQVTM, ANQGSEA.

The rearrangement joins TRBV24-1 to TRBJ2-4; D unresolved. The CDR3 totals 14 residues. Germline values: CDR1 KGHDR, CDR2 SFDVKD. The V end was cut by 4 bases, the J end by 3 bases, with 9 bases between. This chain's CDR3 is CATSDPVLKNIQYF. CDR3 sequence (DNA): TGTGCCACCAGTGACCCCGTTCTCAAAAACATTCAGTACTTC.

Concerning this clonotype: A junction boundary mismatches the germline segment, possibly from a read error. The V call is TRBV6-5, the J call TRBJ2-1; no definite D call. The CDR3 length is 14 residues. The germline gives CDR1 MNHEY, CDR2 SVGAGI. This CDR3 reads CASSRTGSYNKQFF. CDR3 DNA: TGTGCCAGCAGTCGCACGGGTTCCTACAATAAGCAGTTCTTC.

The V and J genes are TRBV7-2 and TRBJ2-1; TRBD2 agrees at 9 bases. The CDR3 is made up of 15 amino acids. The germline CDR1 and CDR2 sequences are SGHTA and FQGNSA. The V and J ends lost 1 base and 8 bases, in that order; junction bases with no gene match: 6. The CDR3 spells CASSLVGGRAHEQFF. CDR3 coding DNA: TGTGCCAGCAGCTTAGTTGGCGGGAGGGCCCATGAGCAGTTCTTC.

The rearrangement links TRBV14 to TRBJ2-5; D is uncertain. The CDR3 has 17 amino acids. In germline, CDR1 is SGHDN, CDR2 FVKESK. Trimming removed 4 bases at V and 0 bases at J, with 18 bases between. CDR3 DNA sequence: TGTGCCAGCAGCCCCGCCTCCCCATCCGCGTACCAAGAGACCCAGTACTTC. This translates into CASSPASPSAYQETQYF.

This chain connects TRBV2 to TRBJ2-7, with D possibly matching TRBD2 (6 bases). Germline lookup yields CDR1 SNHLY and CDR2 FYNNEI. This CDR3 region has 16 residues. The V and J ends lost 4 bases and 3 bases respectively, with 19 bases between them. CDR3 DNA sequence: TGTGCCAGCAGTGCGTCCCTCACTCCCGGGGGCTACGAGCAGTACTTC. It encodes CASSASLTPGGYEQYF.

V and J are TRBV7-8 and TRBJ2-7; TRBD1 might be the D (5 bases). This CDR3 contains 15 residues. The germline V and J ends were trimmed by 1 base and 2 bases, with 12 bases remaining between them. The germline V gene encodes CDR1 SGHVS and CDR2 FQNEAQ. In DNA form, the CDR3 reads TGTGCCAGCAGCTTAGGGTCAGGGTGGCCCTACGAGCAGTACTTC. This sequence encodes CASSLGSGWPYEQYF. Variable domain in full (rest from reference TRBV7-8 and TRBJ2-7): GAGVSQSPRYKVAKRGQDVALRCDPISGHVSLFWYQQALGQGPEFLTYFQNEAQLDKSGLPSDRFFAERPEGSVSTLKIQRTQQEDSAVYLCASSLGSGWPYEQYFGPGTRLTVT.

CDR3 coding DNA: TGTGCCAGCACCCAGTCGCTCAGCACAGATACGCAGTATTTT. It yields the protein CASTQSLSTDTQYF. The rearrangement links TRBV28 to TRBJ2-3; no definite D call. CDR3 length: 14 amino acids. Trimming stripped 7 bases from V and 0 bases from J, with 11 bases between. The germline gives CDR1 MDHEN, CDR2 SYDVKM.

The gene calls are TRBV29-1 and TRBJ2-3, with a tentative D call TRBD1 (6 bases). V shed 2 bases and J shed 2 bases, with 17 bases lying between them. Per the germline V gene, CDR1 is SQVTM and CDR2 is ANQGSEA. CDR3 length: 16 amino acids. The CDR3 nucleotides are TGCAGCGTTGAACAGGGGCTTGGTCGGTCCACAGATACGCAGTATTTT. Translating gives CSVEQGLGRSTDTQYF.

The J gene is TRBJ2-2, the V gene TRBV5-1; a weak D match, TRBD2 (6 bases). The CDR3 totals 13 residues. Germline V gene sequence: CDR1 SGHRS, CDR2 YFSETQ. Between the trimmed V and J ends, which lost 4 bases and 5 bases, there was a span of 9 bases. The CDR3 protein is CASSPGETGELFF. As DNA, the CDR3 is TGCGCCAGCAGCCCGGGGGAAACCGGGGAGCTGTTTTTT.

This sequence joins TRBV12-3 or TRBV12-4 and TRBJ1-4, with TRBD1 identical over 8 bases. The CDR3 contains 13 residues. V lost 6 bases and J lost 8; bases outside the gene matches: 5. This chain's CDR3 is CASRGQAVEKLFF. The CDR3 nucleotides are TGTGCCAGCAGGGGACAGGCAGTGGAAAAACTGTTTTTT.

The CDR3 loop is CASSSSSGGVLGTQYF. The CDR3 DNA is TGTGCCAGCAGCTCATCTAGCGGGGGGGTGCTTGGGACCCAGTACTTC. The V and J genes are TRBV12-3 or TRBV12-4 and TRBJ2-5, with 12 bases that match TRBD2. This CDR3 has 16 amino acids. J gave up 7 bases and V 6 bases, and 12 bases lay outside the gene matches.

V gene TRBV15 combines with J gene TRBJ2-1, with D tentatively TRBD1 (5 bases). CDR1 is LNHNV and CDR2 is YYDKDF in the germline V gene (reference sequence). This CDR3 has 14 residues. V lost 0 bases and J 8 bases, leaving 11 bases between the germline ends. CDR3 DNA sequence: TGTGCCACCAGCAGAGACCAAAGGGGCGATGAGCAGTTCTTC. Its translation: CATSRDQRGDEQFF.

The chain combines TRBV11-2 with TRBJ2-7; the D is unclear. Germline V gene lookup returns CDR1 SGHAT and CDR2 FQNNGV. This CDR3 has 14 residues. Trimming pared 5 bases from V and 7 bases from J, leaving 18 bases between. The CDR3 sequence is CASSPTKGYNEQYF. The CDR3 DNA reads TGTGCCAGCAGCCCCACAAAAGGATACAATGAGCAGTACTTC.

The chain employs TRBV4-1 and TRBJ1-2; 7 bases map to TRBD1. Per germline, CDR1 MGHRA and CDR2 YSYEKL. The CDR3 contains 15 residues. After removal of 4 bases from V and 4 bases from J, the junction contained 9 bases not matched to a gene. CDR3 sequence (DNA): TGCGCCAGCAGCCGGATGGGACAGCAAACCTATGGCTACACCTTC. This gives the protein CASSRMGQQTYGYTF.

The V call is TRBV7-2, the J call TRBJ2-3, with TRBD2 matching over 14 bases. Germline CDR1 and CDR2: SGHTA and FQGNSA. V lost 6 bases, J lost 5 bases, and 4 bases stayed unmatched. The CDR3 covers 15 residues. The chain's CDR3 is CASRGLAGAQDTQYF. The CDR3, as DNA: TGTGCCAGCAGGGGACTAGCGGGAGCGCAAGATACGCAGTATTTT.

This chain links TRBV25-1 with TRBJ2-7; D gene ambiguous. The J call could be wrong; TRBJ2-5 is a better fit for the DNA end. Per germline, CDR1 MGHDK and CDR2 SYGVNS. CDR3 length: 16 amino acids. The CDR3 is CASSEPYATPFGTQYF. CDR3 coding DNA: TGTGCCAGCAGTGAACCGTACGCAACCCCTTTCGGGACCCAGTACTTC.

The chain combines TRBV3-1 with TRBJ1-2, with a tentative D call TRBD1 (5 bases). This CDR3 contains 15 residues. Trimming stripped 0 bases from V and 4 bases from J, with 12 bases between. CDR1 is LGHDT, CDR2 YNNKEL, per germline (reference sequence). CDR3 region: CASSQEAGGGYGYTF. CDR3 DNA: TGTGCCAGCAGCCAAGAGGCCGGGGGGGGCTATGGCTACACCTTC. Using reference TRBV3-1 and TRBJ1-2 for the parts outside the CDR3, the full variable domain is DTAVSQTPKYLVTQMGNDKSIKCEQNLGHDTMYWYKQDSKKFLKIMFSYNNKELIINETVPNRFSPKSPDKAHLNLHINSLELGDSAVYFCASSQEAGGGYGYTFGSGTRLTVV.

This chain's CDR3 is CAIRGGTGLDTEAFF. DNA of the CDR3: TGTGCCATCAGGGGGGGTACAGGGTTGGACACTGAAGCTTTCTTT. The chain recombines TRBV10-3 with TRBJ1-1; a possible D gene is TRBD1 (6 bases). V lost 6 bases and J lost 3, with 17 bases in between. Germline assignment: CDR1 ENHRY and CDR2 SYGVKD. This CDR3 contains 15 residues.

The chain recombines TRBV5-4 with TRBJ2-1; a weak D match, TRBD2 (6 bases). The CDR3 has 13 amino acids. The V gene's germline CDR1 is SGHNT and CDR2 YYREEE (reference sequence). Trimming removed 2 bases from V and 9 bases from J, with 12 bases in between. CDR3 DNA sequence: TGTGCCAGCAGCTTCATCTCCGGGGGTGAGCAGTTCTTC. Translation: CASSFISGGEQFF.

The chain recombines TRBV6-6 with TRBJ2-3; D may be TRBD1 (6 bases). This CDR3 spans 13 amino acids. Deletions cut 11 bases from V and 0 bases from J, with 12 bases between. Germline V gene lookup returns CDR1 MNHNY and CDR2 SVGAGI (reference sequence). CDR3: CAAGAESTDTQYF. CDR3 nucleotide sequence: TGTGCCGCAGGGGCTGAGAGCACAGATACGCAGTATTTT.

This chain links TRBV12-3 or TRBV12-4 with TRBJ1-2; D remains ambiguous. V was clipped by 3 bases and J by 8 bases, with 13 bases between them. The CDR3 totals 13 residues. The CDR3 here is CASSFLGKEGYTF. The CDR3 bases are TGTGCCAGCAGTTTTCTGGGGAAGGAAGGCTACACCTTC.

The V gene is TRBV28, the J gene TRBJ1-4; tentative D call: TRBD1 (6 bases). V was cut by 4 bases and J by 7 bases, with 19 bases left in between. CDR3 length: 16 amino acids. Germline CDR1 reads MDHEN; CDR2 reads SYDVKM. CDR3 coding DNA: TGTGCCAGCAGTTATATGGTTTTACAGGGTTTTGAAAAACTGTTTTTT. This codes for CASSYMVLQGFEKLFF.

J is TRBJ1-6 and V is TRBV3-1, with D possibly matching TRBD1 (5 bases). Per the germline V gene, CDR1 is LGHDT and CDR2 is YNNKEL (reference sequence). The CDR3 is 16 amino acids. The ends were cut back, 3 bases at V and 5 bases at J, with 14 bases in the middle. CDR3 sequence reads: CASSQGLGSNNSPLHF. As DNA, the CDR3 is TGTGCCAGCAGCCAGGGACTCGGGTCAAATAATTCACCCCTCCACTTT.

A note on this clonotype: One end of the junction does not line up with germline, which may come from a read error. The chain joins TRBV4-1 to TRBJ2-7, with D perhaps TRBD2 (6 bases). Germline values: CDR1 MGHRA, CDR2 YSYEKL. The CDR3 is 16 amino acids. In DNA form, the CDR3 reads TGCGCCAGCAGCCAAAGGGCGGAGACCATATCTCGGGAGCGGTACTTC. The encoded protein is CASSQRAETISRERYF.

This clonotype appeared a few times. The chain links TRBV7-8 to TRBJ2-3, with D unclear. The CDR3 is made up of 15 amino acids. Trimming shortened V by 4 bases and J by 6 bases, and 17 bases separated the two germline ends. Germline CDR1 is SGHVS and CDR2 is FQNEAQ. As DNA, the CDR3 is TGTGCCAGCAGCTCCACCGCCGTCCCATTGGATACGCAGTATTTT. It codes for CASSSTAVPLDTQYF.

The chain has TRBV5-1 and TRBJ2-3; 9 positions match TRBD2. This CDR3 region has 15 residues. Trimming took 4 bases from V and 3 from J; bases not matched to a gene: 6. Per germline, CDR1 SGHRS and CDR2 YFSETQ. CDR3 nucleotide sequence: TGCGCCAGCAGCGTTAGCGGGGGAGTAACAGATACGCAGTATTTT. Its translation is CASSVSGGVTDTQYF.